This T cell receptor beta chain was identified during a study of OX40 agonist ivuxolimab in advanced cancers. This clone was detected only once. Antigen: not known. Broader study findings: Antigen targets of the expanded peripheral T cells went undetermined. There was clonal expansion of CD4+ and CD8+ blood T cells by week 6 at 0.1 to 3.0 mg/kg.

Using immunoSEQ multiplex PCR, the repertoire was profiled, and TCRdb retains in-frame clones only, with some absent. Among 49,000 or so clones, roughly 89% were seen once, and the ten largest hold more than 13%. This CDR3 spans 13 amino acids. Germline lookup yields CDR1 SGHVS and CDR2 FNYEAQ. Trimming removed 2 bases from V and 7 bases from J, with 9 bases in between. The specimen comprised CD4+ or CD8+ T cells sorted from blood, sampled in a trial of the OX40 agonist ivuxolimab. The V gene is TRBV7-6, the J gene TRBJ1-5; D remains unclear. The receptor was derived from an adult with an advanced solid tumor such as melanoma, head and neck, liver or kidney cancer. The CDR3 protein is CASSLRVGQPQHF. CDR3 nucleotides: TGTGCCAGCAGCTTAAGGGTGGGACAGCCCCAGCATTTT.